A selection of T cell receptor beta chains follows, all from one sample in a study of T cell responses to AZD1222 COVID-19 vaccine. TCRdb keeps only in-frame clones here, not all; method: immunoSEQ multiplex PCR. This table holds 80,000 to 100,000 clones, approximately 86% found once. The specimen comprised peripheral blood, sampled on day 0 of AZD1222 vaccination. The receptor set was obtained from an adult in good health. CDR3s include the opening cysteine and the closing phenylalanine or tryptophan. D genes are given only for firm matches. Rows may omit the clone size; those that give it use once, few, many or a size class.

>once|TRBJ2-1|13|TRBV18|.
CASSPVESGGEFF
TGTGCCAGCTCACCGGTTGAGTCAGGGGGGGAGTTCTTC
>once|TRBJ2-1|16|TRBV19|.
CASSMSSRTYNNEQFF
TGTGCCAGTAGCATGAGTAGCCGGACCTATAACAATGAGCAGTTCTTC
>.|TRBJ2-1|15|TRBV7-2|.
CASSPLFVSYNEQFF
TGTGCCAGCAGCCCGCTCTTTGTGTCCTACAATGAGCAGTTCTTC
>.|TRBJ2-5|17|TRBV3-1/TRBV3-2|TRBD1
CASSQDRLGQGVETQYF
TGTGCCAGCAGCCAAGATCGCCTGGGACAGGGAGTAGAGACCCAGTACTTC
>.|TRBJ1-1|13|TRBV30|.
CAWSYTGGTEAFF
TGTGCCTGGAGTTATACAGGAGGCACTGAAGCTTTCTTT
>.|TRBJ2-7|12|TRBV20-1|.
CSASSPSYEQYF
TGCAGTGCTAGTAGCCCCTCGTACGAGCAGTACTTC
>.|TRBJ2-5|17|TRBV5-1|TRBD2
CASSLAGVAGNQETQYF
TGCGCCAGCAGCTTGGCGGGGGTAGCGGGGAACCAAGAGACCCAGTACTTC
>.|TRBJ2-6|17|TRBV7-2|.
CASSFSITDSGANVLTF
TGTGCCAGCAGCTTTTCTATCACAGACTCTGGGGCCAACGTCCTGACTTTC
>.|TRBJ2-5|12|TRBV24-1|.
CATSDAPETQYF
TGTGCCACCAGTGATGCCCCAGAGACCCAGTACTTC
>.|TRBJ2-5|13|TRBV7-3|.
CASSLNREETQYF
TGTGCCAGCAGCTTAAACAGAGAAGAGACCCAGTACTTC
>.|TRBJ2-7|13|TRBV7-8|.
CASSLAGPYEQYF
TGTGCCAGCAGCTTAGCGGGGCCCTACGAGCAGTACTTC
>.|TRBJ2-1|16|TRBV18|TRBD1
CASSPPLQGARNEQFF
TGTGCCAGCTCACCACCCTTGCAGGGGGCGCGGAATGAGCAGTTCTTC
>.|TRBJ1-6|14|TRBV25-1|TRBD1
CASSPGQALSPLHF
TGTGCCAGCAGTCCGGGACAGGCTCTTTCACCCCTCCACTTT
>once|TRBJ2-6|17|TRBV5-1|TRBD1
CASSLRDSTSGANVLTF
TGCGCCAGCAGCCTCCGGGACAGTACCTCTGGGGCCAACGTCCTGACTTTC
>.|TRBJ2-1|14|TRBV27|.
CASRAGSSYNEQFF
TGTGCCAGCAGGGCAGGGAGCTCCTACAATGAGCAGTTCTTC
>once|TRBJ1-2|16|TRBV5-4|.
CASSPRQTTSNYGYTF
TGTGCCAGCAGCCCACGACAGACTACCTCTAACTATGGCTACACCTTC
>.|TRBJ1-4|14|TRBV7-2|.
CASSLGAVPEKLFF
TGTGCCAGCAGCTTAGGGGCGGTACCCGAAAAACTGTTTTTT
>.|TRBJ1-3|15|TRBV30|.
CAWSVKGISGNTIYF
TGTGCCTGGAGTGTCAAGGGAATCTCTGGAAACACCATATATTTT
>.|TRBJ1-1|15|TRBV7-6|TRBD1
CASSFSGQGSTEAFF
TGTGCCAGCAGCTTTTCCGGACAGGGGAGCACTGAAGCTTTCTTT
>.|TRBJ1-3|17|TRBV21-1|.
CASRLSIATHSRNTIYF
TGTGCCAGCAGGCTGTCCATAGCTACACACTCACGAAACACCATATATTTT
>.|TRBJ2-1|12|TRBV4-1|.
CASSQVMGEQFF
TGCGCCAGCAGCCAAGTCATGGGGGAGCAGTTCTTC
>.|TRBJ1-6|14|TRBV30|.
CAWRGDFAPSPLHF
TGTGCCTGGAGAGGGGATTTCGCACCTTCACCCCTCCACTTT
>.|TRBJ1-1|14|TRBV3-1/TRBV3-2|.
CASSQDLVSTEAFF
TGTGCCAGCAGCCAAGATTTGGTGAGCACTGAAGCTTTCTTT
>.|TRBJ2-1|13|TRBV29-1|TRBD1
CSGGQGPYNEQFF
TGCAGCGGGGGACAGGGGCCCTACAATGAGCAGTTCTTC
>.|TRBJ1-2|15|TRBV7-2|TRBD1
CASSLTRSPGGGYTF
TGTGCCAGCAGCTTAACCCGCTCCCCAGGGGGTGGCTACACCTTC
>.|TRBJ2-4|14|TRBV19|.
CASREQGALGIQYF
TGTGCCAGTAGAGAACAGGGAGCTTTAGGCATTCAGTACTTC
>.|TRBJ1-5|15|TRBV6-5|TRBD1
CASSAAGQGYQPQHF
TGTGCCAGCAGCGCGGCCGGACAGGGTTATCAGCCCCAGCATTTT
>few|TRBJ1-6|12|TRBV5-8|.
CASRLGGSPLHF
TGTGCCAGCAGGCTTGGGGGCTCACCCCTCCACTTT
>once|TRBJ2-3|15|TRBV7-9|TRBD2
CASSPPRLAQDTQYF
TGTGCCAGCAGCCCTCCGAGACTAGCGCAAGATACGCAGTATTTT
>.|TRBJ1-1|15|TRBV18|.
CASSPRQAENTEAFF
TGTGCCAGCTCACCTAGACAGGCGGAGAACACTGAAGCTTTCTTT